The present TCR beta chain was sequenced within a study of OX40 agonist ivuxolimab in advanced cancers. The repertoire was sequenced with immunoSEQ multiplex PCR; TCRdb's copy has only in-frame clones and lacks some. The sample holds approximately 49,000 clones, 70% to 90% seen once. The study's findings and limits: The investigators did not determine what antigen specificity the expanded peripheral T cells had. Low clonal expansion, among the lowest seen, marked partial responders at 0.1-3.0 mg/kg. By week 6 at 0.1 to 3.0 mg/kg, blood CD4+ and CD8+ T cells had expanded clonally.

Note on this clone: The antigen remains undetermined.

The clonotype originates from an adult with an advanced solid tumor such as melanoma, head and neck, liver or kidney cancer. The input for sequencing was CD4+ or CD8+ T cells sorted from blood, taken in a trial of the OX40 agonist ivuxolimab.

CDR3 in amino acids: CASSVQGSYEQYF. The DNA for the CDR3 is TGTGCCAGCAGCGTCCAAGGCTCCTACGAGCAGTACTTC. The chain recombines TRBV28 with TRBJ2-7; no reliable D call. The V end lost 6 bases, the J end lost 0 bases, and 9 bases lay between the germline ends. Germline CDR1 is MDHEN and CDR2 is SYDVKM. The CDR3 consists of 13 residues.